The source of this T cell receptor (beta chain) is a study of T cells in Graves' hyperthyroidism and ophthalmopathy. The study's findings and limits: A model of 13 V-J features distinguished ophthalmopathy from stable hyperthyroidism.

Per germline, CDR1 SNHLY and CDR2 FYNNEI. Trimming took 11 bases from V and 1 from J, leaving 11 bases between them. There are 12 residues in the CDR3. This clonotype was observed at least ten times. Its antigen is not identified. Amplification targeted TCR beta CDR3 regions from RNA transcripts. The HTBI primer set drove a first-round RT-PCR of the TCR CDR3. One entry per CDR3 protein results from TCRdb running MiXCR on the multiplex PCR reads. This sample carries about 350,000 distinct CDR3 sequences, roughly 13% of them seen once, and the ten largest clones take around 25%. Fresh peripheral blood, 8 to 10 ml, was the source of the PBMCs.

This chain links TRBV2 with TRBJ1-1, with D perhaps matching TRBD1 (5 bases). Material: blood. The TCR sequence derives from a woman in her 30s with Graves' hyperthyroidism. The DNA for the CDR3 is TGTGCCCGAAAAAGGGGGAACACTGAAGCTTTCTTT. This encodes CARKRGNTEAFF.